These 2 T cell receptor beta chains came from one sample sequenced in a study of blood T cells in healthy people across ages. A sample-barcoded 5' primer and a J-beta primer mix were used in a second PCR of roughly 7 to 11 cycles. TCRdb used MiXCR to reprocess the 5' RACE reads, holding one entry per CDR3 protein. Of roughly 1.9 million distinct CDR3 sequences listed, about 39% are singletons. What was sequenced was blood. These receptors all stem from a human donor in good health.

This chain joins TRBV7-8 and TRBJ2-3, with TRBD1 as a possible D gene (6 bases). Germline CDR1 is SGHVS and CDR2 is FQNEAQ. Trimming shortened V by 6 bases and J by 2 bases, and 12 bases separated the two germline ends. This CDR3 comprises 14 residues. The CDR3 sequence is CASSLGAHTDTQYF. CDR3 sequence (DNA): TGTGCCAGCAGTTTGGGGGCACACACAGATACGCAGTATTTT.

CDR3 protein: CASSQGGGSGETQFF. Written as DNA, the CDR3 is TGCGCCAGCAGCCAAGGAGGGGGGTCCGGAGAGACCCAGTTCTTC. This chain links TRBV4-3 with TRBJ2-1; the D call may be TRBD1 or TRBD2 (6 bases each). Germline lookup yields CDR1 LGHNA and CDR2 YSLEER. The CDR3 has 15 amino acids. V lost 1 base to trimming and J lost 13 bases, with 20 bases between them.